These T cell receptor beta chains were read from a single sample in a study of early stage breast cancer tumors. TCRdb's table, derived via immunoSEQ multiplex PCR, lists solely in-frame clones and lacks some. The repertoire consists of some 75,000 clones, with under 85% occurring once and the leading ten covering under 4%. Specimen: blood. These receptors all stem from a person in their sixties with breast cancer. The CDR3 runs from the conserved cysteine through the conserved F or W. The D gene is left open where the match is weak. A row's size may be missing; if present it is once, few, many or a size class.

v_gene	d_gene	abundance	j_gene	CDR3nt	CDR3aa
TRBV7-9	NA	NA	TRBJ1-2	TGTGCCAGCAGCTTATCTCCGGGGGCGGGTGGCTACACCTTC	CASSLSPGAGGYTF
TRBV2	TRBD1	NA	TRBJ2-3	TGTGCCAGTGGACAGGGGGCTATGGATACGCAGTATTTT	CASGQGAMDTQYF
TRBV2	NA	NA	TRBJ2-7	TGTGCCAGCAGTGACACCGGGATTTCCTACGAGCAGTACTTC	CASSDTGISYEQYF
TRBV28	NA	once	TRBJ1-5	TGTGCCAGCAGTTTTTTAGGGAAACGATCGTACAATCAGCCCCAGCATTTT	CASSFLGKRSYNQPQHF
TRBV5-1	TRBD1	NA	TRBJ2-5	TGCGCCAGCAGAGCGACAGGGGGCCCGGGAGAGACCCAGTACTTC	CASRATGGPGETQYF
TRBV19	TRBD1	NA	TRBJ2-7	TGTGCCAGTAGTACTCCGGGACAGAGCTCCTACGAGCAGTACTTC	CASSTPGQSSYEQYF
TRBV5-6	NA	NA	TRBJ2-5	TGTGCCAGCAGCTTGGCGGCAGGACCACAAGAGACCCAGTACTTC	CASSLAAGPQETQYF
TRBV5-5	NA	NA	TRBJ1-1	TGTGCCAGCAGCCTGGGACCGGACACTGAAGCTTTCTTT	CASSLGPDTEAFF
TRBV18	NA	NA	TRBJ1-3	TGTGCCAGCTCACCGGGAAGTGGGGAGACTGGAAACACCATATATTTT	CASSPGSGETGNTIYF
TRBV18	NA	NA	TRBJ2-5	TGTGCCAGCTCACCAGAACAGGGCGCGCGAGAGACCCAGTACTTC	CASSPEQGARETQYF
TRBV9	TRBD1	NA	TRBJ1-6	TGTGCCAGCAGCCCAAGGGAAGTCGGCAGGGGGCTTAATTCACCCCTCCACTTT	CASSPREVGRGLNSPLHF
TRBV9	NA	NA	TRBJ1-2	TGTGCCAGCAGGGGGACGGCCTACTATGGCTACACCTTC	CASRGTAYYGYTF
TRBV6-5	TRBD2	NA	TRBJ2-7	TGTGCCACTGTGGCGGGGGGGGCCTACGAGCAGTACTTC	CATVAGGAYEQYF
TRBV30	NA	once	TRBJ2-3	TGTGCCTGGAGCGTCGGTAGACTCGATACGCAGTATTTT	CAWSVGRLDTQYF
TRBV5-6	TRBD1	NA	TRBJ1-2	TGTGCCAGCAGCCAATGGGACAGTCCGAATGGCTACACCTTC	CASSQWDSPNGYTF
TRBV21-1	NA	NA	TRBJ1-2	TGTGCCAGCAGCAAAGTTCCGTGGGGCTACACCTTC	CASSKVPWGYTF
TRBV5-6	NA	NA	TRBJ2-1	TGTGCCAGCAGCTTCCCAGGGAACAATGAGCAGTTCTTC	CASSFPGNNEQFF
TRBV28	TRBD1	NA	TRBJ1-2	TGTGCCAGCAGGTACCAGACAGGGGGTCGGGTTTATGGCTACACCTTC	CASRYQTGGRVYGYTF
TRBV9	NA	NA	TRBJ2-5	TGTGCCAGCAGCACTTCGACCCTCGGAGAGACCCAGTACTTC	CASSTSTLGETQYF
TRBV28	NA	NA	TRBJ1-2	TGTGCCAGCAGTTTGATACAAAACTATGGCTACACCTTC	CASSLIQNYGYTF
TRBV10-3	TRBD2	NA	TRBJ2-1	TGTGCCATCAGTGTGGTCACTAGCGGGGACAATGAGCAGTTCTTC	CAISVVTSGDNEQFF